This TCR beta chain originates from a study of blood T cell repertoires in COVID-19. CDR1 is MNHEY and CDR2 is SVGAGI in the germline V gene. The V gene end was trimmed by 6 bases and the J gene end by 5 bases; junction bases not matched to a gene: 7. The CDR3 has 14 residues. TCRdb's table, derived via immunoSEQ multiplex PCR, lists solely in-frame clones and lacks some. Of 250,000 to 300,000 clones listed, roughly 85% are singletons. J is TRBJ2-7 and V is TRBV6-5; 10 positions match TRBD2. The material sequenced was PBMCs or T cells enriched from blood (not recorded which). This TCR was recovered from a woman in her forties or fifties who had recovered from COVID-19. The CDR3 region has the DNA TGTGCCAGCAGGATACCTAGCGGGGGCGACGAGCAGTACTTC. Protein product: CASRIPSGGDEQYF.